The next 5 T cell receptor beta chains were all read from a single sample in a study of identical twins' blood T cells. TCRdb reprocessed the 5' RACE reads with MiXCR, giving one entry per CDR3 protein. The data show fewer than 450,000 distinct CDR3 sequences, 28% seen once. What was sequenced was PBMCs. These receptors were obtained from a woman between 18 and 50 years old in good health.

A few counts support this clonotype. CDR3 region: CSADGGADQPQHF. CDR3 in DNA: TGCAGCGCCGACGGGGGGGCGGATCAGCCCCAGCATTTT. The chain combines TRBV29-1 with TRBJ1-5; D might be TRBD1 (6 bases). The CDR3 spans 13 residues. Germline V gene sequence: CDR1 SQVTM, CDR2 ANQGSEA. V was trimmed by 7 bases and J by 5 bases, leaving 15 bases between them.

The V and J genes are TRBV6-2 or TRBV6-3 and TRBJ1-2; D is possibly TRBD1 (6 bases). The CDR3 spans 13 residues. The germline V gene encodes CDR1 MNHEY and CDR2 SVGEGT. Trimming cost V 4 bases and J 8 bases, with 14 bases left between them. DNA of the CDR3: TGTGCCAGCAGTTCTTCAGGGGCGGGAGGCTACACCTTC. Its protein product is CASSSSGAGGYTF.

The rearrangement uses TRBV5-1 and TRBJ1-1; D not resolved. This CDR3 comprises 13 residues. The germline CDR1 and CDR2 sequences are SGHRS and YFSETQ. V shed 1 base and J shed 3 bases, with 7 bases lying between them. CDR3 DNA: TGCGCCAGCAGCTTGATGTGGGACACTGAAGCTTTCTTT. It encodes CASSLMWDTEAFF. Using reference TRBV5-1 and TRBJ1-1 for the parts outside the CDR3, the full variable domain is KAGVTQTPRYLIKTRGQQVTLSCSPISGHRSVSWYQQTPGQGLQFLFEYFSETQRNKGNFPGRFSGRQFSNSRSEMNVSTLELGDSALYLCASSLMWDTEAFFGQGTRLTVV.

The rearrangement uses TRBV29-1 and TRBJ2-7; a weak D match, TRBD1 (7 bases). The CDR3 sequence is 11 residues long. Trimming shortened V by 5 bases and J by 5 bases, and 10 bases separated the two germline ends. Germline CDR1 reads SQVTM; CDR2 reads ANQGSEA. CDR3 region: CSVSRGDEQYF. The CDR3 coding sequence is TGCAGCGTTTCCAGGGGGGACGAGCAGTACTTC.

The V call is TRBV20-1, the J call TRBJ1-1; 7 bases are a match to TRBD1. Germline trimming cut 4 bases from V and 7 bases from J; bases unmatched to any gene: 15. The length of the CDR3 is 15 residues. Per germline, CDR1 DFQATT and CDR2 SNEGSKA (reference sequence). The CDR3 DNA reads as TGCAGTGCTATTTCCATACAGGGGAAAGATTGTGAAGCTTTCTTT. Translation: CSAISIQGKDCEAFF.